The present entry profiles one T cell receptor beta chain with its context. Antigen: not known. The data belong to a study of STAT3 mutations in large granular lymphocyte leukemia. Germline values: CDR1 SGHDT, CDR2 YYEEEE. The CDR3 is 14 amino acids. With 1 base removed from V and 12 bases from J, the gap between germline ends came to 19 bases. Here immunoSEQ multiplex PCR was the method, and the copy in TCRdb shows in-frame clones only, minus some. The sample consists of more than 10,000 clones, 85% of them appearing once. Notes on the study in general: Every T-LGLL patient had at least one immunodominant TCRbeta clonotype.

The sample comprised peripheral blood mononuclear cells. This sequence joins TRBV5-6 and TRBJ1-2, with TRBD1 as a possible D gene (5 bases). This TCR was recovered from an elderly man with T-cell large granular lymphocyte leukemia. Some clones in this sample may be carry-over from other donors' samples. The CDR3 DNA sequence: TGTGCCAGCAGCTTGCGGAGCACCAGGGTTGCGGACACCTTC. The encoded protein is CASSLRSTRVADTF.